These T cell receptor beta chains were read from a single sample in a study of T cell responses to AZD1222 COVID-19 vaccine. Some clones are missing from TCRdb's copy, which holds only in-frame ones; the method was immunoSEQ multiplex PCR. The sample lists 98,000 or so clones; just over 85% were seen once. The source material was peripheral blood, sampled on day 0 of AZD1222 vaccination. The receptors shown here come from an adult in good health. Both conserved end residues are part of each CDR3.

J gene,V gene,CDR3 protein
TRBJ2-7,TRBV28,CASSFNTYEQYF
TRBJ2-5,TRBV7-2,CASSFSLADETQYF
TRBJ2-7,TRBV5-6,CASSRQGITYEQYF
TRBJ1-6,TRBV29-1,CSARGSYNSPLHF
TRBJ1-2,TRBV5-4,CASSLQGGYGYTF
TRBJ1-1,TRBV28,CASSLGGNTEAFF
TRBJ2-1,TRBV3-1/TRBV3-2,CASSLGGAFGNEQFF
TRBJ1-1,TRBV19,CASAWTENTEAFF
TRBJ2-3,TRBV12-3/TRBV12-4,CASSSSVDTQYF
TRBJ1-2,TRBV5-4,CASSSRAQGWYGYTF
TRBJ2-5,TRBV12-3/TRBV12-4,CASSPGRSAQYF
TRBJ1-2,TRBV4-3,CASSQDLAGGDGYTF
TRBJ2-2,TRBV30,CAWSVWAAGGTRVGTGELFF
TRBJ1-5,TRBV5-6,CASSGWGGNQPQHF
TRBJ1-5,TRBV6-2/TRBV6-3,CASSYGRYSNQPQHF
TRBJ2-7,TRBV18,CASSRGAPSYEQYF
TRBJ1-4,TRBV4-3,CASSQDAGIRGQEKLFF
TRBJ1-1,TRBV28,CASRIDRRNTEAFF
TRBJ1-6,TRBV4-2,CASSQDSDNSPLHF
TRBJ1-5,TRBV24-1,CATSDSQTLPSSNQPQHF
TRBJ1-2,TRBV11-1,CASSDNRGPYGYTF
TRBJ1-2,TRBV18,CASSPGGGVNYGYTF
TRBJ2-7,TRBV28,CASSEPGQGGEQYF
TRBJ1-1,TRBV24-1,CATSDGLDTEAFF
TRBJ1-5,TRBV5-6,CASSLGDSPGWVQPQHF
TRBJ1-1,TRBV28,CASSLGFTGVDTEAFF
TRBJ2-3,TRBV2,CASWLFADTQYF
TRBJ2-7,TRBV10-1,CASSEPPRGPVLIPKEYF
TRBJ2-3,TRBV18,CASSGGSSDTQYF
TRBJ1-6,TRBV7-8,CASSPPTGVGSPLHF
TRBJ2-7,TRBV29-1,CSVGGQGIYEQYF
TRBJ1-5,TRBV19,CASSISRDSRRPQHF
TRBJ1-4,TRBV11-2,CASSPARGGGEKLFF
TRBJ1-1,TRBV6-5,CASSYAGRVNTEAFF
TRBJ2-1,TRBV7-9,CASSSPGQGIFF
TRBJ1-4,TRBV28,CASTQGLLGEKLFF
TRBJ2-3,TRBV2,CASSGAGGGVNTQYF
TRBJ1-3,TRBV4-2,CASSPRDRDSGNTIYF
TRBJ2-3,TRBV28,CASSFVLAGGVDTQYF
TRBJ2-5,TRBV9,CASSAGTFQETQYF
TRBJ1-2,TRBV7-3,CASSSGEYGYTF
TRBJ2-5,TRBV6-2/TRBV6-3,CASSSPSTGRETQYF